Listed here are 30 T cell receptor beta chains from one sample, sequenced in a study of T-cell memory formation after mild COVID-19. In TCRdb, the 5' RACE reads were re-called with MiXCR into one record per CDR3 protein. The table records 400,000 to 450,000 distinct CDR3 sequences, roughly 18% of them present only once. The sequenced material came from PBMCs or a T cell subset sorted from them (not recorded which). Every receptor here comes from a man between 18 and 29 years old who had mild COVID-19 (a few samples of this study predate the infection). Cell type and time point are not known.

This clonotype was detected only a few times. CDR3 in DNA: TGCGCCAGCAGCCAACAGGGGATAGGAAACACCATATATTTT. This sequence encodes CASSQQGIGNTIYF. The gene calls are TRBV4-1 and TRBJ1-3, with D perhaps matching TRBD1 (6 bases). Trimming took off 2 bases at V and 4 bases at J, with 9 bases between the two ends. The CDR3 extends over 14 amino acids. Germline lookup yields CDR1 MGHRA and CDR2 YSYEKL.

The chain recombines TRBV5-1 with TRBJ2-3, with D perhaps TRBD1 or TRBD2 (5 bases each). Trimming pared 2 bases from V and 3 bases from J, leaving 16 bases between. This CDR3 region has 16 residues. From germline, CDR1 is SGHRS and CDR2 YFSETQ. The CDR3, as DNA: TGCGCCAGCAGCTTTGGGGGATGGGGTGGAACAGATACGCAGTATTTT. Its protein is CASSFGGWGGTDTQYF.

As for this clonotype: This may come from a read error, since a much larger clone is one base off. The V and J genes are TRBV7-2 and TRBJ2-2; D is uncertain. Germline V gives CDR1 SGHTA, CDR2 FQGNSA. This CDR3 is 12 amino acids long. Between the trimmed V and J ends, which lost 3 bases and 9 bases, there was a span of 8 bases. In DNA form, the CDR3 reads TGTGCCAGCAGCTTCCGGTGGTGGGAGCTGTTTTTT. This sequence encodes CASSFRWWELFF.

This clonotype was recorded many times. V and J are TRBV7-2 and TRBJ2-2; no firm D call. Germline values: CDR1 SGHTA, CDR2 FQGNSA. The CDR3 contains 14 residues. The V end was cut by 1 base, the J end by 2 bases, with 5 bases between. CDR3 coding DNA: TGTGCCAGCAGCTTAGGTGGAAACACCGGGGAGCTGTTTTTT. This gives the protein CASSLGGNTGELFF.

The sample holds a few counts of this clonotype. The chain joins TRBV6-2 or TRBV6-3 to TRBJ2-2; D not resolved. From germline, CDR1 is MNHEY and CDR2 SVGEGT. This CDR3 spans 13 amino acids. V was shortened by 5 bases and J by 5 bases, with 9 bases between the two germline ends. The CDR3, as DNA: TGTGCCAGCAGTGAAAGGAGTACCGGGGAGCTGTTTTTT. This encodes CASSERSTGELFF.

The chain joins TRBV5-1 to TRBJ2-1; 11 nucleotides match TRBD2. The CDR3 is 16 amino acids. With V trimmed by 3 bases and J by 6 bases, 8 bases remained unmatched. The V gene's germline CDR1 is SGHRS and CDR2 YFSETQ. For the CDR3, the DNA is TGCGCCAGCAGCTCCCCCGGTAGCGGGGGGGTCAATGAGCAGTTCTTC. It is translated as CASSSPGSGGVNEQFF.

This clonotype was seen a few times. J is TRBJ1-1 and V is TRBV29-1, with 9 bases lining up with TRBD1. V trimming: 4 bases; J trimming: 4 bases; junction bases outside the gene matches: 4. The length of the CDR3 is 13 residues. Germline CDR1 and CDR2: SQVTM and ANQGSEA. The CDR3 nucleotides read TGCAGCGTTGTGGGACAGGGTATCACTGAAGCTTTCTTT. It yields the protein CSVVGQGITEAFF.

This clonotype has only a few counts. V and J are TRBV3-2 and TRBJ1-3. TRBV3-2 is listed as a pseudogene. The length of the CDR3 is 18 residues. CDR3 loop: CASSQFLMPIYSGNTIYF. The DNA of the CDR3 is TGTGCCAGCAGCCAATTCCTCATGCCCATATACTCTGGAAACACCATATATTTT.

J is TRBJ1-6 and V is TRBV20-1, with 10 bases lining up with TRBD1. V was pared by 3 bases and J by 9 bases, with 8 bases of the junction left unmatched. CDR1 DFQATT and CDR2 SNEGSKA come from the germline V gene (reference sequence). The CDR3 spans 15 residues. CDR3 protein: CSARGDRGGFSPLHF. The CDR3 DNA reads as TGCAGTGCTAGGGGGGACAGGGGAGGTTTTTCACCCCTCCACTTT.

The chain uses TRBV5-1 and TRBJ1-2; the D gene is possibly TRBD1 (6 bases). Looked up from germline, CDR1 is SGHRS and CDR2 is YFSETQ. The CDR3 contains 12 residues. Trimming left V 4 bases short and J 10 bases short, with 14 bases between. The CDR3 DNA reads TGCGCCAGCAGCCTGGACAGCAACCTCTACACCTTC. This gives the protein CASSLDSNLYTF.

Remarks on this clonotype: A much larger clonotype is one base distant, so this may be a read error. In this CDR3 the conserved last residue, phenylalanine or tryptophan, is missing, so a read error is likely. CDR3 sequence (DNA): TGTGCCAGCAGTGGTTACGAGCAGTACCTC. Residues: CASSGYEQYL. The chain carries TRBV12-3 or TRBV12-4 and TRBJ2-7; D unclear. V lost 5 bases and J lost 4, with 3 bases in between. CDR3 length equals 10 residues.

V gene TRBV7-6 combines with J gene TRBJ2-1, with D uncertain. The ends were cut back, 1 base at V and 8 bases at J, with 12 bases in the middle. This CDR3 contains 14 residues. Germline V gives CDR1 SGHVS, CDR2 FNYEAQ. For the CDR3, the DNA is TGTGCCAGCAGCTTAGGTAATAAGGCCGATGAGCAGTTCTTC. The encoded protein is CASSLGNKADEQFF.

This clonotype turned up a few times. In nucleotides, the CDR3 is TGCAGTGCCCGGATTGGGGGAATAGAGACCCAGTACTTC. It specifies CSARIGGIETQYF. The chain links TRBV20-1 to TRBJ2-5, with D perhaps matching TRBD1 or TRBD2 (5 bases each). Germline CDR1 reads DFQATT; CDR2 reads SNEGSKA (reference sequence). With 6 bases removed from V and 4 bases from J, the gap between germline ends came to 15 bases. The CDR3 has 13 amino acids.

This clonotype was observed a few times. V is TRBV15 and J is TRBJ2-3; D not resolved. The germline V gene encodes CDR1 LNHNV and CDR2 YYDKDF (reference sequence). The V end was cut by 0 bases, the J end by 6 bases, with 13 bases between. The CDR3 length is 15 residues. The CDR3 sequence: CATSRETSPVDTQYF. The CDR3 DNA is TGTGCCACCAGCAGAGAGACGTCCCCGGTGGATACGCAGTATTTT.

Only a few counts were recorded for this clonotype. CDR3 coding DNA: TGCGCCAGCAGCAGGGGTTCTAGGGCGAGCACAGATACGCAGTATTTT. Translating it yields CASSRGSRASTDTQYF. The chain links TRBV5-1 to TRBJ2-3; D may be TRBD1 (5 bases). The V end was cut by 4 bases, the J end by 0 bases, with 15 bases between. This CDR3 comprises 16 residues. Germline V gene lookup returns CDR1 SGHRS and CDR2 YFSETQ.

The chain uses TRBV7-9 and TRBJ2-5; TRBD1 might be the D (6 bases). The ends were cut back, 5 bases at V and 5 bases at J, with 12 bases in the middle. This CDR3 comprises 13 residues. Germline V gives CDR1 SEHNR, CDR2 FQNEAQ (reference sequence). CDR3 residues: CASSPWTAETQYF. CDR3 in DNA: TGTGCCAGCAGCCCCTGGACAGCGGAGACCCAGTACTTC.

The J gene is TRBJ2-1, the V gene TRBV5-5; 10 bases map to TRBD2. After removal of 2 bases from V and 10 bases from J, the junction contained 6 bases not matched to a gene. This CDR3 has 14 residues. The V gene's germline CDR1 is SGHKS and CDR2 YYEKEE (reference sequence). Here the CDR3 reads CASSFTSGDLEQFF. DNA of the CDR3: TGTGCCAGCAGCTTCACTAGCGGGGACCTGGAGCAGTTCTTC.

This clonotype was picked up a small number of times. The chain recombines TRBV2 with TRBJ1-1; 7 nucleotides match TRBD1. The CDR3 spans 17 residues. From germline, CDR1 is SNHLY and CDR2 FYNNEI. V lost 1 base and J lost 0; bases outside the gene matches: 8. CDR3 region: CASSEGTGQMMNTEAFF. CDR3 coding DNA: TGTGCCAGCAGTGAAGGGACAGGACAGATGATGAACACTGAAGCTTTCTTT. The full variable domain, rest sourced from reference TRBV2 and TRBJ1-1, is EPEVTQTPSHQVTQMGQEVILRCVPISNHLYFYWYRQILGQKVEFLVSFYNNEISEKSEIFDDQFSVERPDGSNFTLKIRSTKLEDSAMYFCASSEGTGQMMNTEAFFGQGTRLTVV.

This sequence joins TRBV28 and TRBJ1-2; TRBD1 matches 7 bases. Germline values: CDR1 MDHEN, CDR2 SYDVKM. The junction had 15 bases not matched to a gene; V was cut back by 6 bases and J by 8 bases. The CDR3 has 15 residues. CDR3 coding DNA: TGTGCCAGCAGAGGGACAGAGATCTACCTTGTAGGCTACACCTTC. Translation gives CASRGTEIYLVGYTF.

A few counts support this clonotype. The V and J genes are TRBV7-2 and TRBJ2-3; 11 nucleotides line up with TRBD1. Germline trimming cut 5 bases from V and 4 bases from J; bases unmatched to any gene: 5. This CDR3 has 15 amino acids. Germline assignment: CDR1 SGHTA and CDR2 FQGNSA. The chain's CDR3 is CASSTGTGGSDTQYF. The CDR3 DNA follows: TGTGCCAGCAGCACCGGGACAGGGGGTTCAGATACGCAGTATTTT.

This clonotype was detected a few times. The rearrangement joins TRBV7-9 to TRBJ2-4; TRBD2 matches at 15 bases. Germline V gene lookup returns CDR1 SEHNR and CDR2 FQNEAQ (reference sequence). CDR3 size: 16 residues. J lost 8 bases, V lost 5 bases, and 7 bases had no gene match. CDR3 sequence (DNA): TGTGCCAGCAGCAGACGGACTAGCGGGGGGGCGGACATTCAGTACTTC. The encoded protein is CASSRRTSGGADIQYF.

The sample holds many counts of this clonotype. For the CDR3, the DNA is TGTGCCAGCAGCACCGGACAGGGGGCTCCGTTCTTC. This codes for CASSTGQGAPFF. This chain uses TRBV12-3 or TRBV12-4 with TRBJ2-1; TRBD1 aligns across 11 bases. The CDR3 contains 12 residues. After removal of 6 bases from V and 15 bases from J, the junction contained 7 bases not matched to a gene.

This clonotype was found a few times. The chain is built from TRBV6-6 and TRBJ1-2; 7 bases line up with TRBD1. The germline V gene encodes CDR1 MNHNY and CDR2 SVGAGI (reference sequence). The CDR3 contains 14 residues. The V segment lost 5 bases and the J segment 8 bases; nucleotides outside the gene matches: 11. CDR3 residues: CASSGSGGEAGYTF. In DNA, the CDR3 is TGTGCCAGCAGTGGCTCAGGGGGGGAAGCGGGCTACACCTTC.

V gene TRBV10-3 combines with J gene TRBJ2-3, with 10 bases fitting TRBD2. This CDR3 has 15 amino acids. From germline, CDR1 is ENHRY and CDR2 SYGVKD. V trimming: 6 bases; J trimming: 6 bases; junction bases outside the gene matches: 9. The CDR3 nucleotides are TGTGCCATCAGCAACAGCGGGGGGGCTGGGGATACGCAGTATTTT. Translation gives CAISNSGGAGDTQYF.

V is TRBV5-1 and J is TRBJ2-3; D possibly matches TRBD1 or TRBD2 (5 bases each). Germline CDR1 and CDR2: SGHRS and YFSETQ. Trimming took off 4 bases at V and 4 bases at J, with 13 bases between the two ends. This CDR3 is built from 14 residues. The CDR3 DNA reads as TGCGCCAGCAGCGGGGGTAAAGTGGCAGATACGCAGTATTTT. It translates to CASSGGKVADTQYF.

This clonotype was counted a few times. The chain uses TRBV6-2 or TRBV6-3 and TRBJ2-7; D remains ambiguous. CDR3 length: 14 residues. Germline values: CDR1 MNHEY, CDR2 SVGEGT. Trimming removed 2 bases at V and 4 bases at J, with 12 bases between. The CDR3: CASSYESGLYEQYF. The CDR3 DNA is TGTGCCAGCAGTTACGAATCAGGCCTTTACGAGCAGTACTTC.

This clonotype occurred a few times. This sequence joins TRBV7-2 and TRBJ2-3; TRBD2 might be the D (6 bases). V was cut by 7 bases and J by 4 bases, with 15 bases left in between. Germline assignment: CDR1 SGHTA and CDR2 FQGNSA. This CDR3 contains 14 residues. The CDR3 sequence is CASNNQPGADTQYF. CDR3 bases: TGTGCCAGCAACAACCAGCCGGGGGCAGATACGCAGTATTTT.

In its sample, this clonotype was seen a few times. The V and J genes are TRBV7-2 and TRBJ2-2; no reliable D call. Germline V gene data show CDR1 as SGHTA and CDR2 as FQGNSA. Trimming pared 1 base from V and 5 bases from J, leaving 8 bases between. The CDR3 runs to 14 residues. The CDR3 DNA reads as TGTGCCAGCAGCTTAGTTTTGGTAACCGGGGAGCTGTTTTTT. Translated, it gives CASSLVLVTGELFF. The whole variable domain, filled in from reference TRBV7-2 and TRBJ2-2, reads GAGVSQSPSNKVTEKGKDVELRCDPISGHTALYWYRQSLGQGLEFLIYFQGNSAPDKSGLPSDRFSAERTGGSVSTLTIQRTQQEDSAVYLCASSLVLVTGELFFGEGSRLTVL.

This clonotype has more than one count but fewer than ten. The CDR3 is CSARDRARSSYNEQFF. In DNA, the CDR3 is TGCAGTGCTAGAGATCGGGCGAGGAGCTCCTACAATGAGCAGTTCTTC. The chain links TRBV20-1 to TRBJ2-1; D gene ambiguous. The CDR3 is made up of 16 amino acids. The germline V gene has CDR1 DFQATT and CDR2 SNEGSKA (reference sequence). V was shortened by 0 bases and J by 0 bases, with 12 bases between the two germline ends.

This chain joins TRBV15 and TRBJ1-6; a weak D match, TRBD1 (6 bases). This CDR3 spans 16 amino acids. The V end lost 6 bases, the J end lost 8 bases, and 20 bases lay between the germline ends. Germline-derived CDR1 and CDR2 are LNHNV and YYDKDF (reference sequence). The CDR3 DNA follows: TGTGCCACCAGGATCGACAGGCCCGACAGATATTCACCCCTCCACTTT. Its protein product is CATRIDRPDRYSPLHF.